The 14 T cell receptor beta chains listed next were all sequenced from one sample in a study of Ad26.COV2.S vaccination and SARS-CoV-2 variants. Assay: immunoSEQ multiplex PCR; the TCRdb copy retains only in-frame clones and omits some. The sample lists hundreds of thousands of clones; 80% to 90% were seen once. Treatment noted: around 19 received Ad26.COV2.S at low or high dose, single or two shots; five or six received placebo; per-sample allocation not given. Each sample was drawn 63 days after the first injection (of vaccine or placebo). The sequences come from peripheral blood, collected in a trial of Ad26.COV2.S vaccine versus placebo. The receptor set was obtained from a person between 18 and 65 years old who received the Ad26.COV2.S COVID-19 vaccine or a placebo.

The V gene is TRBV2, the J gene TRBJ1-2; D gene ambiguous. This CDR3 is built from 13 residues. V was pared by 4 bases and J by 0 bases, with 6 bases between. CDR1 is SNHLY, CDR2 FYNNEI, per germline. CDR3 sequence reads: CASSGGANYGYTF. The CDR3 nucleotides are TGTGCCAGCAGTGGGGGTGCTAACTATGGCTACACCTTC.

The chain links TRBV10-3 to TRBJ1-2; D call uncertain. Germline assignment: CDR1 ENHRY and CDR2 SYGVKD. The V end lost 0 bases, the J end lost 4 bases, and 12 bases lay between the germline ends. The CDR3 length is 15 residues. The chain's CDR3 is CAISESFSSFYGYTF. The DNA for the CDR3 is TGTGCCATCAGTGAGTCGTTTAGCAGCTTCTATGGCTACACCTTC.

The chain couples TRBV7-2 to TRBJ1-2; TRBD1 matches at 11 bases. CDR3 length: 16 residues. Looked up from germline, CDR1 is SGHTA and CDR2 is FQGNSA. The V segment lost 2 bases and the J segment 4 bases; nucleotides outside the gene matches: 6. The CDR3 reads CASSLLGQGAPYGYTF. The CDR3 nucleotides read TGTGCCAGCAGCTTACTAGGACAGGGGGCTCCCTATGGCTACACCTTC.

About this clone: Other nucleotide sequences in the sample specify the same CDR3. This rearrangement joins TRBV30 to TRBJ1-5; D unclear. The CDR3 has 13 residues. Trimming removed 1 base from V and 1 base from J, with 5 bases in between. Germline V CDR1 and CDR2: GTSNPN, SVGIG (reference sequence). CDR3 nucleotide sequence: TGTGCCTGGAGTGAGGACAGCAATCAGCCCCAGCATTTT. Translation gives CAWSEDSNQPQHF. Drawing the rest from reference TRBV30 and TRBJ1-5, the complete variable domain is SQTIHQWPATLVQPVGSPLSLECTVEGTSNPNLYWYRQAAGRGLQLLFYSVGIGQISSEVPQNLSASRPQDRQFILSSKKLLLSDSGFYLCAWSEDSNQPQHFGDGTRLSIL.

This chain links TRBV27 with TRBJ1-2; possibly TRBD1 for D (5 bases). CDR3 length: 15 residues. With 5 bases removed from V and 7 bases from J, the gap between germline ends came to 20 bases. Germline V gene lookup returns CDR1 MNHEY and CDR2 SMNVEV (reference sequence). The CDR3 DNA is TGTGCCAGCAGTCCCCGGGGCACAACGAACGGTGGCTACACCTTC. Translation gives CASSPRGTTNGGYTF.

This chain connects TRBV4-3 to TRBJ1-5; D is unclear. The length of the CDR3 is 13 residues. V was trimmed by 4 bases and J by 1 base, leaving 5 bases between them. Germline V gives CDR1 LGHNA, CDR2 YSLEER. The CDR3 DNA sequence: TGCGCCAGCAGCCTGGGAAGCAATCAGCCCCAGCATTTT. This codes for CASSLGSNQPQHF.

The genes are TRBV14 and TRBJ2-1; a weak D match, TRBD2 (5 bases). CDR1 and CDR2 from the germline V gene are SGHDN and FVKESK. Trimming pared 8 bases from V and 8 bases from J, leaving 13 bases between. The CDR3 covers 12 residues. The CDR3 here is CASRHTGDEQFF. The CDR3 DNA reads TGTGCCAGCCGTCATACCGGGGATGAGCAGTTCTTC.

This clone was seen a few times. The chain couples TRBV5-6 to TRBJ2-7; 10 bases align to TRBD1. V shed 5 bases, J shed 7 bases, and the junction held 3 bases outside the gene matches. The CDR3 length is 12 residues. Germline loops: CDR1 SGHDT, CDR2 YYEEEE. Here the CDR3 DNA reads TGTGCCAGCAGGACGGGACAGGGGGAGCAGTACTTC. This sequence encodes CASRTGQGEQYF.

The rearrangement links TRBV6-5 to TRBJ2-7; TRBD2 matches 7 bases. Per germline, CDR1 MNHEY and CDR2 SVGAGI. V lost 0 bases, J lost 4 bases, and 3 bases stayed unmatched. The CDR3 length is 14 residues. The CDR3 protein is CASSYSAGWYEQYF. The CDR3 nucleotides are TGTGCCAGCAGTTACTCAGCGGGGTGGTACGAGCAGTACTTC.

The gene calls are TRBV20-1 and TRBJ2-5; D may be TRBD2 (5 bases). This CDR3 comprises 13 residues. Germline CDR1 is DFQATT and CDR2 is SNEGSKA (reference sequence). V was clipped by 3 bases and J by 10 bases, with 18 bases between them. The CDR3 DNA follows: TGCAGTGCTAGTCTCCCCGGGCTAGCAGACCAGTACTTC. The encoded protein is CSASLPGLADQYF.

The CDR3 protein is CASSLSQPLSGNTIYF. The DNA of the CDR3 is TGTGCCAGCTCACTCAGTCAACCCCTCTCTGGAAACACCATATATTTT. The gene calls are TRBV18 and TRBJ1-3, with D hard to call. V lost 4 bases and J 0 bases, leaving 13 bases between the germline ends. The CDR3 is made up of 16 amino acids. CDR1 and CDR2 (germline): KGHSH, LQKENI.

The genes are TRBV7-2 and TRBJ1-2, with D possibly matching TRBD1 (6 bases). CDR1 and CDR2 (germline): SGHTA, FQGNSA. This CDR3 contains 13 residues. V lost 4 bases and J 8 bases, leaving 14 bases between the germline ends. The CDR3 spells CASSSRGPGGYTF. In DNA form, the CDR3 reads TGTGCCAGCAGCTCCAGGGGTCCTGGAGGCTACACCTTC. Full variable domain (missing parts from reference TRBV7-2 and TRBJ1-2): GAGVSQSPSNKVTEKGKDVELRCDPISGHTALYWYRQSLGQGLEFLIYFQGNSAPDKSGLPSDRFSAERTGGSVSTLTIQRTQQEDSAVYLCASSSRGPGGYTFGSGTRLTVV.

This clone appeared a few times. The genes are TRBV19 and TRBJ2-2; TRBD2 matches at 8 bases. V lost 5 bases to trimming and J lost 0 bases; unmatched junction nucleotides: 5. From germline, CDR1 is LNHDA and CDR2 SQIVND (reference sequence). The CDR3 sequence is 16 residues long. CDR3 in amino acids: CASSFTSGANTGELFF. The CDR3 DNA follows: TGTGCCAGTAGTTTTACTAGCGGAGCGAACACCGGGGAGCTGTTTTTT.

V and J are TRBV6-6 and TRBJ2-1; the D call may be TRBD1 or TRBD2 (5 bases each). Per the germline V gene, CDR1 is MNHNY and CDR2 is SVGAGI (reference sequence). The CDR3 runs 14 residues. Trimming left V 8 bases short and J 7 bases short, with 18 bases between. CDR3: CASAGTSLGNEQFF. CDR3 sequence (DNA): TGTGCCAGCGCCGGGACCAGCCTGGGAAATGAGCAGTTCTTC.